Below, one T cell receptor beta chain is given with its context. This clone was seen repeatedly, ten times or more. The antigen it binds to is not known. No much larger clone exists at a distance of one base, and base qualities are not known. CDR1 is given as LGHNA and CDR2 as YNFKEQ, both from the germline V gene. The CDR3 spans 15 residues, from the cysteine through the phenylalanine. The kept DNA is CDR3 alone, 45 bases in frame from the first base. The germline ends are 10 bases apart after V is trimmed by 1 base and J by 0 bases. Donors formed part of the validation cohort, which comprised 120 or so subjects and was distinct from the first cohort of 550 to 850 subjects. The library was generated by the immunoSEQ multiplex PCR assay. Concerning the study's data processing: A statistical classification framework was developed to diagnose cytomegalovirus status using the catalog of TCR beta chain sequences. In TCRdb, the immuneACCESS table is reduced to in-frame sequences with V and J assigned. These tables do not hold every clone; where another copy was compared, an unresolved V gene accounts for under half, and the others remain unexplained. Clonal size and the V and J genes are those of that table, whereas D and trimming came from the DNA. This sample comprises more than 200,000 clones, roughly 87% of them detected only once. The ten most abundant clones make up around 3.3% of the sample.

These data come from a study of cytomegalovirus exposure and HLA in healthy donors (dated by TCRdb to about 2017). Concerning the study at large: According to a later analysis, one platform produced both the 100 to 150 validation repertoires and the 666 repertoires of the first cohort. The study aimed to test whether signatures of past pathogen exposure could be identified by cataloging public T cell receptors. Besides the first cohort of roughly 700 subjects, a separate validation cohort made up of 120 different subjects was used. To predict cytomegalovirus infection status, the study combined high-throughput TCR immunosequencing, statistical association of individual TCRs with disease status, and machine learning. Overall study outcomes, separate from this receptor: A later analysis lacked HLA typing for the validation cohort, so it scored co-occurrence in that cohort across all 110 or so repertoires. While some public TCRs were present in many individuals, most TCR sequences turned up only very rarely across donors. A few of the identified cytomegalovirus-associated TCR beta chains were confirmed in vitro to be specific for cytomegalovirus antigens. The classifier was reported to diagnose cytomegalovirus status with high specificity and sensitivity in both the original cohort and the validation cohort. The authors suggested that the approach could potentially be extended to other disease states and immunological phenotypes. In the study, 150 to 200 TCR beta chains were listed as associated with cytomegalovirus. A later analysis found that TCRs clustered in the first cohort also tended to co-occur in the 120 validation repertoires, with more than 90% of cluster scores above 0.

The rearranged chain carries TRBV4-2 and TRBJ2-7, with the D call perhaps TRBD1 or TRBD2, each one matching 5 bases. This clonotype was obtained from a woman aged 25 to 39 in good health and CMV-seronegative. Sample: PBMCs. The nucleotide sequence is given as TGTGCCAGCAGCCAAGTAGGGGACGGCTCCTACGAGCAGTACTTC. This sequence encodes CASSQVGDGSYEQYF.